A single sample gave rise to the 15 T cell receptor beta chains below, sequenced in a study of post-analysis software for immune sequencing data. Their antigens remain unidentified. Overall study results and limits: TRBV segments more frequent in patients than in controls numbered about 5 and included TRBV5-6, TRBV5-1 and TRBV20-1.

Unique molecular identifiers were present in the TCR beta cDNA libraries. TCRdb processed the PCR reads anew with MiXCR; each CDR3 protein has one entry. The data show roughly 730,000 distinct CDR3 sequences, about 27% seen once. The source material was blood. The origin of the receptors is a girl between 10 and 17 years old with multiple sclerosis.

This rearrangement joins TRBV7-2 to TRBJ2-1, with TRBD2 matching over 8 bases. Germline V gene sequence: CDR1 SGHTA, CDR2 FQGNSA. The CDR3 consists of 17 residues. With V trimmed by 4 bases and J by 2 bases, 10 bases remained unmatched. CDR3 DNA: TGTGCCAGCAGCTCTGGTGTAAGCGGGGGTGCCTACAATGAGCAGTTCTTC. Its translation: CASSSGVSGGAYNEQFF.

This clonotype was seen a few times. J is TRBJ1-5 and V is TRBV20-1, with 10 bases aligning to TRBD1. Germline-derived CDR1 and CDR2 are DFQATT and SNEGSKA (reference sequence). The J segment lost 5 bases and the V segment lost 4 bases, leaving 5 bases of the junction unmatched. The CDR3 totals 14 residues. The CDR3 protein is CSANGQGGDQPQHF. Written as DNA, the CDR3 is TGCAGTGCTAACGGACAGGGGGGTGATCAGCCCCAGCATTTT.

In its sample, this clonotype was seen a few times. The genes are TRBV5-6 and TRBJ2-3; 8 bases agree with TRBD1. The CDR3 extends over 15 amino acids. From germline, CDR1 is SGHDT and CDR2 YYEEEE. V trimming: 4 bases; J trimming: 1 base; junction bases outside the gene matches: 5. CDR3 DNA sequence: TGTGCCAGCAGCCCCTGGGACAGGCGCACAGATACGCAGTATTTT. Amino acid sequence: CASSPWDRRTDTQYF.

Only a few counts were recorded for this clonotype. The gene calls are TRBV4-3 and TRBJ1-6; a weak D match, TRBD1 (6 bases). The germline V gene has CDR1 LGHNA and CDR2 YSLEER. The V and J ends lost 3 bases and 8 bases respectively, with 14 bases between them. The CDR3 is made up of 15 amino acids. CDR3 loop: CASSHAGVGDSPLHF. The DNA of the CDR3 is TGCGCCAGCAGCCATGCAGGGGTTGGGGATTCACCCCTCCACTTT.

This clonotype was seen repeatedly, ten times or more. V gene TRBV29-1 combines with J gene TRBJ2-7, with D tentatively TRBD1 (6 bases). The CDR3 loop spans 15 amino acids. The germline V and J ends were trimmed by 4 bases and 2 bases, with 18 bases remaining between them. CDR1 and CDR2 from the germline V gene are SQVTM and ANQGSEA. This CDR3 is CSVVSVARGPYEQYF. CDR3 bases: TGCAGCGTTGTGTCGGTAGCCAGGGGCCCCTACGAGCAGTACTTC.

This chain joins TRBV6-2 or TRBV6-3 and TRBJ2-2, with a tentative D call TRBD1 (5 bases). The V end lost 6 bases, the J end lost 5 bases, and 22 bases lay between the germline ends. CDR3 length: 17 residues. CDR1 is MNHEY and CDR2 is SVGEGT in the germline V gene. For the CDR3, the DNA is TGTGCCAGCAGCCCCTGGCCTGGGGCGCCGAGGACCGGGGAGCTGTTTTTT. Translation gives CASSPWPGAPRTGELFF.

The chain has TRBV10-1 and TRBJ2-1, with TRBD2 as a possible D gene (6 bases). CDR3 size: 14 residues. CDR1 and CDR2 from the germline V gene are WNHNN and SYGVQD (reference sequence). Trimming cost V 6 bases and J 1 base, with 10 bases left between them. CDR3 protein: CASREGRSYNEQFF. The CDR3 DNA is TGCGCCAGCAGGGAAGGGAGGTCCTACAATGAGCAGTTCTTC.

For this clonotype: Being one base from a much bigger clone, this may be a read error. The rearrangement uses TRBV27 and TRBJ1-2, with 7 bases matching TRBD1. From germline, CDR1 is MNHEY and CDR2 SMNVEV (reference sequence). V lost 6 bases, J lost 6 bases, and 4 bases stayed unmatched. CDR3 length: 12 amino acids. This CDR3 reads CASRTGFDGYTF. CDR3 nucleotides: TGTGCCAGCAGGACAGGGTTCGATGGCTACACCTTC.

This clonotype was detected a few times. The rearrangement joins TRBV20-1 to TRBJ1-1; D is possibly TRBD1 (5 bases). The germline V and J ends were trimmed by 5 bases and 8 bases, with 21 bases remaining between them. This CDR3 region has 14 residues. Germline assignment: CDR1 DFQATT and CDR2 SNEGSKA (reference sequence). CDR3: CSAPPIKRGGEAFF. CDR3 DNA sequence: TGCAGTGCTCCACCAATAAAAAGGGGCGGGGAAGCTTTCTTT.

The chain recombines TRBV6-6 with TRBJ2-1; the D call may be TRBD1 or TRBD2 (6 bases each). The CDR3 runs 14 residues. CDR1 and CDR2 (germline): MNHNY, SVGAGI (reference sequence). V lost 4 bases to trimming and J lost 13 bases, with 20 bases between them. This CDR3 is CASSFPGGQETQFF. The CDR3 region has the DNA TGTGCCAGCAGTTTCCCCGGGGGACAAGAGACCCAGTTCTTC.

This clonotype was seen only once. One end of the junction varies from germline; a read error may be responsible. The J gene is TRBJ2-1, the V gene TRBV20-1, with 12 bases matching TRBD2. The CDR3 loop spans 16 amino acids. Germline CDR1 DFQATT, CDR2 SNEGSKA (reference sequence). As DNA, the CDR3 is TGCAGTGCCCAGGACCGGGGACTAGCGGGTCCCAATGTGCAGTTCTTC. Its protein is CSAQDRGLAGPNVQFF.

This clonotype turned up a few times. The chain carries TRBV15 and TRBJ2-3; D is uncertain. Trimming removed 1 base from V and 0 bases from J, with 8 bases in between. CDR1 is LNHNV and CDR2 is YYDKDF in the germline V gene (reference sequence). The CDR3 spans 15 residues. CDR3 in DNA: TGTGCCACCAGCAGAGCAGGACGAAGCACAGATACGCAGTATTTT. Its protein is CATSRAGRSTDTQYF.

This clonotype has at least ten counts. This chain uses TRBV20-1 with TRBJ2-1; D unresolved. The CDR3 consists of 12 residues. Trimming removed 6 bases at V and 4 bases at J, with 10 bases between. Germline CDR1 and CDR2: DFQATT and SNEGSKA (reference sequence). The CDR3 coding sequence is TGCAGTGCAGGACCGGATTACAATGAGCAGTTCTTC. Its protein is CSAGPDYNEQFF.

This clonotype was seen only a few times. The genes are TRBV27 and TRBJ2-7; D might be TRBD1 (6 bases). The CDR3 runs 17 residues. V lost 4 bases to trimming and J lost 3 bases, with 22 bases between them. Looked up from germline, CDR1 is MNHEY and CDR2 is SMNVEV (reference sequence). The CDR3 coding sequence is TGTGCCAGCAGTTCGGCGGAATCGGGACACCGGATCTACGAGCAGTACTTC. Translation: CASSSAESGHRIYEQYF.

This clonotype was seen more than once but under ten times. The rearrangement joins TRBV10-3 to TRBJ2-1; 8 bases line up with TRBD1. V lost 8 bases to trimming and J lost 9 bases; unmatched junction nucleotides: 12. CDR3 length equals 14 residues. CDR1 and CDR2 (germline): ENHRY, SYGVKD. CDR3 residues: CAIGAGGSLGEQFF. CDR3 in DNA: TGTGCCATCGGGGCAGGGGGCAGCTTAGGTGAGCAGTTCTTC.